This is a list of T cell receptor beta chains from one sample in a study of vaccination and CD4 T cells after COVID-19. Their cognate antigens are unknown. In TCRdb, the PCR reads were re-called with MiXCR into one record per CDR3 protein. The profile covers around 20,000 distinct CDR3 sequences, with 50% appearing a single time and around 6.1% taken by the ten largest. Sequencing was carried out using CD4+ T cells from blood, cultured in vitro. The source is a human donor who had recovered from COVID-19. Each CDR3 is given with its conserved first and last residue. The D gene is left open where the match is weak. A clone size is listed for some rows: how often the clone was seen (once, few, many), or a class if it is expanded.

d_call j_call clone_size v_call cdr3_aa cdr3_nt
TRBD1 TRBJ1-2 NA TRBV5-4 CASSSPGQGGYGYTF TGTGCCAGCAGCTCACCGGGACAGGGGGGATATGGCTACACCTTC
TRBD2 TRBJ2-4 NA TRBV28 CASSLLREGRRYF TGTGCCAGCAGTTTACTTCGGGAGGGCCGACGGTACTTC
NA TRBJ1-5 few TRBV27 CASGPGQYNQPQHF TGTGCCAGCGGCCCGGGCCAGTACAATCAGCCCCAGCATTTT
NA TRBJ1-2 NA TRBV20-1 CSARDTGKHGDYGYTF TGCAGTGCTAGAGATACGGGCAAACACGGGGACTATGGCTACACCTTC
TRBD1 TRBJ1-1 few TRBV19 CASARQGANTEAFF TGTGCCAGTGCTAGACAGGGTGCGAACACTGAAGCTTTCTTT
NA TRBJ1-6 NA TRBV7-2 CASSSPGAGDNSPLHF TGTGCCAGCAGCTCCCCAGGGGCAGGGGACAATTCACCCCTCCACTTT
TRBD1 TRBJ1-2 NA TRBV5-1 CASSVGQGHGYTF TGCGCCAGCAGCGTGGGACAGGGGCATGGCTACACCTTC
NA TRBJ1-4 NA TRBV28 CASSSGFDEKLFF TGTGCCAGCAGTTCTGGGTTTGATGAAAAACTGTTTTTT
TRBD1 TRBJ1-1 NA TRBV2 CASTYRGSSTEAFF TGTGCCAGCACTTACAGGGGATCGTCCACTGAAGCTTTCTTT
TRBD2 TRBJ2-1 few TRBV10-3 CAIRVAGENEQFF TGTGCCATCAGAGTAGCGGGAGAAAATGAGCAGTTCTTC